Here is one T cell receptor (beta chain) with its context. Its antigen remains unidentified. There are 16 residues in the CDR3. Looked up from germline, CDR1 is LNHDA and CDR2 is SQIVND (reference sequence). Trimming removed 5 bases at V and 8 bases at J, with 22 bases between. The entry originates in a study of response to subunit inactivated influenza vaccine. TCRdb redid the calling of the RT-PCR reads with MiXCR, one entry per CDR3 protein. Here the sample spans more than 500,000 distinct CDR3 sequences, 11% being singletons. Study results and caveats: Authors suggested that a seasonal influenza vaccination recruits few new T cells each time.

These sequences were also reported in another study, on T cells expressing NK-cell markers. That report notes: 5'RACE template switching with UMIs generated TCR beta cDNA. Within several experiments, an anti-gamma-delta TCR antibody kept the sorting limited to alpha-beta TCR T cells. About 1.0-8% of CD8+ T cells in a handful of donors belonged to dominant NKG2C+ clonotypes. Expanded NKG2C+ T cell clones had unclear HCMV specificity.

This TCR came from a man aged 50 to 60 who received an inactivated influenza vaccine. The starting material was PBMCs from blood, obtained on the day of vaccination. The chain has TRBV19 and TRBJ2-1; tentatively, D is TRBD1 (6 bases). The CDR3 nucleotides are TGTGCCAGTAGTGCGCAACTTACAGGGTGGGGAGATGAGCAGTTCTTC. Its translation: CASSAQLTGWGDEQFF.